The subject of this entry is one T cell receptor beta chain. Its antigen is not known. Trimming took 6 bases from V and 4 from J; bases not matched to a gene: 4. The CDR3 runs 14 residues. In germline, CDR1 is LNHDA, CDR2 SQIVND (reference sequence). The data are from a study of T cell responses to AZD1222 COVID-19 vaccine. Study-wide results and caveats: Repertoire collection took place solely once the T cell response had peaked. Among those given AZD1222, only five or six were seropositive at baseline.

The assay was immunoSEQ multiplex PCR, and TCRdb's table has in-frame clones only and misses some. The sample holds under 150,000 clones; almost 95% are singletons and the top ten take 9.3%. The chain is built from TRBV19 and TRBJ2-7; 12 nucleotides match TRBD2. This specimen consisted of peripheral blood, obtained 28 days after the second AZD1222 dose. The receptor's source is an adult who received the AZD1222 COVID-19 vaccine. The CDR3 region has the DNA TGTGCCAGTAGCCAGACTAGCGGGAGTTACGAGCAGTACTTC. This codes for CASSQTSGSYEQYF.